Each of the 19 T cell receptor beta chains below was sequenced from the same sample in a study of T cells in narcolepsy. The repertoire was sequenced with immunoSEQ multiplex PCR; TCRdb's copy has only in-frame clones and lacks some. This table has approximately 30,000 clones, approximately 85% appearing once. The sequencing input was CD45RA- memory CD4+ T cells from PBMCs. The receptors come from a human donor with narcolepsy.

The rearrangement uses TRBV7-9 and TRBJ1-3; unclear D gene. The CDR3 runs to 14 residues. The V end was cut by 5 bases, the J end by 2 bases, with 10 bases between. Germline assignment: CDR1 SEHNR and CDR2 FQNEAQ (reference sequence). CDR3 nucleotide sequence: TGTGCCAGCAGCCTCAGTTGGGCTGGAAACACCATATATTTT. It yields the protein CASSLSWAGNTIYF.

This chain links TRBV28 with TRBJ2-7; 10 nucleotides agree with TRBD2. This CDR3 region has 14 residues. Germline trimming cut 6 bases from V and 7 bases from J; bases unmatched to any gene: 9. Germline assignment: CDR1 MDHEN and CDR2 SYDVKM. CDR3 nucleotide sequence: TGTGCCAGCAGAAGGACTAGCGGACACCAAGAGCAGTACTTC. This translates into CASRRTSGHQEQYF.

This clone was picked up a small number of times. This sequence joins TRBV27 and TRBJ2-2, with D possibly matching TRBD2 (6 bases). The CDR3 has 16 amino acids. The V gene's germline CDR1 is MNHEY and CDR2 SMNVEV (reference sequence). V was cut by 7 bases and J by 5 bases, with 20 bases left in between. The CDR3 region has the DNA TGTGCCAGCACCCTGAGATTCGGGAGTTCAACCGGGGAGCTGTTTTTT. This sequence encodes CASTLRFGSSTGELFF.

The J gene is TRBJ2-1, the V gene TRBV28; either TRBD1 or TRBD2 may supply D (6 bases each). The CDR3 extends over 14 amino acids. Germline values: CDR1 MDHEN, CDR2 SYDVKM. The V end was cut by 7 bases, the J end by 1 base, with 11 bases between. The CDR3 coding sequence is TGTGCCAGCAATGGAGGGGGATCCTACAATGAGCAGTTCTTC. It yields the protein CASNGGGSYNEQFF.

The CDR3 sequence: CASSPLLGDANTGELFF. The CDR3 nucleotides read TGTGCCAGCAGCCCCTTGCTTGGTGACGCGAACACCGGGGAGCTGTTTTTT. The chain links TRBV28 to TRBJ2-2, with unresolved D. The CDR3 totals 17 residues. The germline gives CDR1 MDHEN, CDR2 SYDVKM. V lost 6 bases and J 0 bases, leaving 17 bases between the germline ends.

CDR3 sequence (DNA): TGTGCCAGCAGCCGACGGGGGGTCTCCTACGAGCAGTACTTC. Translation: CASSRRGVSYEQYF. This chain connects TRBV6-5 to TRBJ2-7; 7 nucleotides line up with TRBD2. Trimming at V came to 6 bases and at J to 0 bases, leaving 5 bases not matched to a gene. Germline V lookup: CDR1 MNHEY, CDR2 SVGAGI. The CDR3 runs 14 residues.

The chain recombines TRBV13 with TRBJ2-3; 7 bases align to TRBD2. The junction had 3 bases not matched to a gene; V was cut back by 8 bases and J by 1 base. The CDR3 totals 13 residues. CDR1 PRHDT and CDR2 FYEKMQ come from the germline V gene (reference sequence). Written as DNA, the CDR3 is TGTGCCAGCCGGGCGGGGGGCACAGATACGCAGTATTTT. This translates into CASRAGGTDTQYF.

This CDR3 reads CASLPNYKNTEAFF. CDR3 DNA: TGTGCCAGCCTTCCCAACTATAAAAACACTGAAGCTTTCTTT. V and J are TRBV6-1 and TRBJ1-1; D gene unclear. V was clipped by 8 bases and J by 2 bases, with 15 bases between them. The germline V gene encodes CDR1 MNHNS and CDR2 SASEGT. CDR3 length: 14 amino acids.

The genes are TRBV6-1 and TRBJ1-5; a weak D match, TRBD1 (5 bases). Trimming shortened V by 7 bases and J by 0 bases, and 10 bases separated the two germline ends. There are 14 residues in the CDR3. Germline-derived CDR1 and CDR2 are MNHNS and SASEGT. CDR3 region: CASILQVSNQPQHF. In DNA, the CDR3 is TGTGCCAGCATCTTACAGGTTAGCAATCAGCCCCAGCATTTT.

This sequence joins TRBV27 and TRBJ1-1; D is perhaps TRBD1 (5 bases). The germline V and J ends were trimmed by 2 bases and 3 bases, with 10 bases remaining between them. The CDR3 loop spans 14 amino acids. Germline CDR1 is MNHEY and CDR2 is SMNVEV (reference sequence). CDR3 coding DNA: TGTGCCAGCAGTTTACGTGGGGGTGACACTGAAGCTTTCTTT. Translation gives CASSLRGGDTEAFF.

In its sample, this clone was seen a few times. This sequence joins TRBV7-3 and TRBJ2-1; TRBD2 agrees at 13 bases. Germline loops: CDR1 SGHTA, CDR2 FQGTGA. Trimming removed 8 bases from V and 5 bases from J; junction bases left unmatched: 9. CDR3 length: 16 residues. The CDR3, as DNA: TGTGCCAGCCTAGGGACCGGGACTAGCGGGAACAATGAGCAGTTCTTC. Its translation: CASLGTGTSGNNEQFF.

This clone was picked up a small number of times. The chain joins TRBV29-1 to TRBJ1-1, with D perhaps TRBD1 (5 bases). The CDR3 contains 16 residues. Germline lookup yields CDR1 SQVTM and CDR2 ANQGSEA. V lost 7 bases to trimming and J lost 4 bases, with 25 bases between them. CDR3 sequence (DNA): TGCAGCGCTACCGACAGATCAAGAGGTAAGAGCACTGAAGCTTTCTTT. Translating gives CSATDRSRGKSTEAFF. Variable domain in full (rest from reference TRBV29-1 and TRBJ1-1): SAVISQKPSRDICQRGTSLTIQCQVDSQVTMMFWYRQQPGQSLTLIATANQGSEATYESGFVIDKFPISRPNLTFSTLTVSNMSPEDSSIYLCSATDRSRGKSTEAFFGQGTRLTVV.

The chain has TRBV11-3 and TRBJ2-1, with D tentatively TRBD1 (6 bases). The germline CDR1 and CDR2 sequences are SGHNT and YENEEA. The CDR3 has 14 residues. Trimming removed 5 bases from V and 2 bases from J, with 10 bases in between. The CDR3, as DNA: TGTGCCAGCAGCCCCGGACAGCCCTACAATGAGCAGTTCTTC. It is translated as CASSPGQPYNEQFF.

This clone was detected only once. The chain couples TRBV5-1 to TRBJ2-7; no clear D gene. Germline CDR1 SGHRS, CDR2 YFSETQ. Trimming took 5 bases from V and 8 from J, leaving 20 bases between them. The CDR3 spans 14 residues. Written as DNA, the CDR3 is TGCGCCAGCAGGTCCGGGTCCGCCGAATACCAGCAGTACTTC. Residues: CASRSGSAEYQQYF.

The chain couples TRBV19 to TRBJ2-1; D is unclear. CDR3 length equals 12 residues. Trimming pared 8 bases from V and 9 bases from J, leaving 14 bases between. Per the germline V gene, CDR1 is LNHDA and CDR2 is SQIVND (reference sequence). The CDR3 DNA follows: TGTGCCAGTGGGGTTCCTGGTGCTGAGCAGTTCTTC. Protein sequence: CASGVPGAEQFF. The whole variable domain, remainder taken from reference TRBV19 and TRBJ2-1, is DGGITQSPKYLFRKEGQNVTLSCEQNLNHDAMYWYRQDPGQGLRLIYYSQIVNDFQKGDIAEGYSVSREKKESFPLTVTSAQKNPTAFYLCASGVPGAEQFFGPGTRLTVL.

The V and J genes are TRBV7-9 and TRBJ1-2; 7 positions match TRBD1. CDR1 SEHNR and CDR2 FQNEAQ come from the germline V gene (reference sequence). The CDR3 covers 14 residues. V lost 4 bases to trimming and J lost 4 bases; unmatched junction nucleotides: 6. The CDR3 sequence is CASSSTGETYGYTF. CDR3 nucleotides: TGTGCCAGCAGCTCCACAGGGGAAACCTATGGCTACACCTTC.

The chain recombines TRBV19 with TRBJ1-2; D unresolved. CDR1 is LNHDA, CDR2 SQIVND, per germline (reference sequence). V dropped 1 base and J dropped 2 bases, with 5 bases sitting between them. This CDR3 region has 13 residues. This CDR3 reads CASSIGRNYGYTF. The CDR3 DNA sequence: TGTGCCAGTAGTATAGGGCGGAACTATGGCTACACCTTC.

This chain connects TRBV5-1 to TRBJ2-1; D possibly corresponds to TRBD1 (5 bases). The V gene's germline CDR1 is SGHRS and CDR2 YFSETQ. V was cut by 4 bases and J by 11 bases, with 16 bases left in between. CDR3 length equals 13 residues. This chain's CDR3 is CASSLLTDRKQFF. The DNA of the CDR3 is TGCGCCAGCAGCCTTCTTACCGACAGAAAGCAGTTCTTC. The whole variable domain, remainder taken from reference TRBV5-1 and TRBJ2-1, is KAGVTQTPRYLIKTRGQQVTLSCSPISGHRSVSWYQQTPGQGLQFLFEYFSETQRNKGNFPGRFSGRQFSNSRSEMNVSTLELGDSALYLCASSLLTDRKQFFGPGTRLTVL.

The chain combines TRBV5-1 with TRBJ2-5; TRBD1 agrees at 9 bases. The DNA end lines up better with TRBJ2-7; the J call may be wrong. The CDR3 loop spans 14 amino acids. Germline CDR1 reads SGHRS; CDR2 reads YFSETQ. CDR3 residues: CASQPGQGSYEQYF. DNA for the CDR3: TGCGCCAGCCAACCGGGACAGGGCTCCTACGAGCAGTACTTC.